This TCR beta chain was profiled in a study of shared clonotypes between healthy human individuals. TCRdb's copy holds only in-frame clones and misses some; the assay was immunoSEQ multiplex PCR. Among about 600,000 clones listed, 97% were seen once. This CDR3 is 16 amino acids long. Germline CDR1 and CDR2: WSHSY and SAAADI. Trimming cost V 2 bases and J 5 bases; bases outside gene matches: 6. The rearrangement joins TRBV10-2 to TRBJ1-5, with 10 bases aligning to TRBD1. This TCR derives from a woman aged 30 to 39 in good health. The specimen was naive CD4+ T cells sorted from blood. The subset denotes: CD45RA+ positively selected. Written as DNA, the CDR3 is TGCGCCAGCAGTGAGAGGGACAGGGGCGCGGATCAGCCCCAGCATTTT. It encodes CASSERDRGADQPQHF.